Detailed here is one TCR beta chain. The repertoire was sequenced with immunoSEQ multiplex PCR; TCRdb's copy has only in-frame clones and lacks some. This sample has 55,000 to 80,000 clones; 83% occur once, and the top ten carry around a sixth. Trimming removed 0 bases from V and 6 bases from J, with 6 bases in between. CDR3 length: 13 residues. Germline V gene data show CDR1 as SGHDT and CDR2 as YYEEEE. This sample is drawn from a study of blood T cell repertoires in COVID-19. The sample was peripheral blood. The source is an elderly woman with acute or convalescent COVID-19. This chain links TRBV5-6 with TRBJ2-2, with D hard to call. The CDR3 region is CASSLAGPGELFF. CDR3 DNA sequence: TGTGCCAGCAGCTTGGCGGGTCCCGGGGAGCTGTTTTTT.